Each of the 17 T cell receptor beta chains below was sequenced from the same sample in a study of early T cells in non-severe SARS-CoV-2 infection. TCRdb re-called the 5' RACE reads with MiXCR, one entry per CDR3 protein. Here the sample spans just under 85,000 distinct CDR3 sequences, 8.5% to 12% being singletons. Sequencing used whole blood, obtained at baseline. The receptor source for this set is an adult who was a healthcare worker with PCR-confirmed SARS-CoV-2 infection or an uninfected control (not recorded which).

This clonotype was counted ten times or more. The CDR3 reads CASSVGLAGVSNEQFF. The CDR3, as DNA: TGTGCCAGCAGCGTAGGACTAGCGGGAGTTTCAAATGAGCAGTTCTTC. The chain uses TRBV9 and TRBJ2-1; 12 nucleotides align to TRBD2. V was pared by 0 bases and J by 7 bases, with 5 bases of the junction left unmatched. This CDR3 region has 16 residues. The germline V gene has CDR1 SGDLS and CDR2 YYNGEE.

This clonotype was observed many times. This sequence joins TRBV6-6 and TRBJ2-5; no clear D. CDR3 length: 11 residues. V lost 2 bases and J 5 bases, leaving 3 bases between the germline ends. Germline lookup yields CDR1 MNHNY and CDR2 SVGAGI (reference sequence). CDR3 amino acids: CASSYGETQYF. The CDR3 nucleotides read TGTGCCAGCAGTTACGGTGAGACCCAGTACTTC.

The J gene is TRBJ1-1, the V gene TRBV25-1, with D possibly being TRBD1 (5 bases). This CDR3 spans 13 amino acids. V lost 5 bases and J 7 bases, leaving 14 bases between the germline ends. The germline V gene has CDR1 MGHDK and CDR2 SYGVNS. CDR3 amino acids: CASSPSAGVEAFF. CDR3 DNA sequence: TGTGCCAGCAGTCCCTCCGCGGGGGTTGAAGCTTTCTTT.

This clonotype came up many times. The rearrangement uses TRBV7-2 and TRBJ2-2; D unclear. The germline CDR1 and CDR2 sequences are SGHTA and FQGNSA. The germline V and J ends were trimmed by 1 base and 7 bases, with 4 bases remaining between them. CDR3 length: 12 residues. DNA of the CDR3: TGTGCCAGCAGCTTAGAGCTCGGGGAGCTGTTTTTT. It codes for CASSLELGELFF.

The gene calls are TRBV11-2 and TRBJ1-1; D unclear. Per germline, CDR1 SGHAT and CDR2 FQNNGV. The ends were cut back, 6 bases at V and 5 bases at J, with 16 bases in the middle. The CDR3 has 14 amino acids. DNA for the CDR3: TGTGCCAGCAGTTCGACACTCGTTCTGACTGAAGCTTTCTTT. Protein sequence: CASSSTLVLTEAFF.

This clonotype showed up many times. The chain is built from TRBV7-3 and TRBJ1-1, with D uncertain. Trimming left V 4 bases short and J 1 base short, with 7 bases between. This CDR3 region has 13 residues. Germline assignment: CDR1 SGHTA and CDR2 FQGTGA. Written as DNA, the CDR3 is TGTGCCAGCAGCTCAAACCGGAACACTGAAGCTTTCTTT. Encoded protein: CASSSNRNTEAFF.

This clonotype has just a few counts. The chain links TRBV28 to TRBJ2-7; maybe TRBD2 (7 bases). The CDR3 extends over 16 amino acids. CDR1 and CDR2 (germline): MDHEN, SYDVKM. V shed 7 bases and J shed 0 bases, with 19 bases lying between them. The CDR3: CASTKGGWRHSYEQYF. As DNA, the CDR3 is TGTGCCAGCACGAAGGGGGGGTGGCGACACTCCTACGAGCAGTACTTC.

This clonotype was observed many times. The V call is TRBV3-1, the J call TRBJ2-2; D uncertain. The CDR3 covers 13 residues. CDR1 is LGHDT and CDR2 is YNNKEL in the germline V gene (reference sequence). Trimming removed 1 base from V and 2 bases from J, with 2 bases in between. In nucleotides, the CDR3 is TGTGCCAGCAGCCAAGCCAACACCGGGGAGCTGTTTTTT. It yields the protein CASSQANTGELFF.

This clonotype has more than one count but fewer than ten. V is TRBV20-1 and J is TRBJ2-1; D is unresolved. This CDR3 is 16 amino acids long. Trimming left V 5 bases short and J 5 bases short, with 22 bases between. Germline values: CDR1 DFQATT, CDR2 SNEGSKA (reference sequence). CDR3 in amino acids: CSAFAARRRPNNEQFF. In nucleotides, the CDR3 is TGCAGTGCTTTCGCTGCTCGTCGTCGCCCCAACAATGAGCAGTTCTTC.

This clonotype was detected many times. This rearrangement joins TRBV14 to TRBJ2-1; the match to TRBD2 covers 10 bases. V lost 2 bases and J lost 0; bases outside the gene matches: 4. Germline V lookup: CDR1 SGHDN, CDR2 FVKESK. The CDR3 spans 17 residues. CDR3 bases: TGTGCCAGCAGCCAACGACTAGCGGGCCACTCCTACAATGAGCAGTTCTTC. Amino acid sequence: CASSQRLAGHSYNEQFF.

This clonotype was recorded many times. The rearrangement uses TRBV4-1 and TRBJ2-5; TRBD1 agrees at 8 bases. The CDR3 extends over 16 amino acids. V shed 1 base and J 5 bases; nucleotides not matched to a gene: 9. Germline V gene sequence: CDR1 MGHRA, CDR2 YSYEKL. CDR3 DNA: TGCGCCAGCAGCCAAGGGACAGGGCTTAATACGGAGACCCAGTACTTC. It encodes CASSQGTGLNTETQYF.

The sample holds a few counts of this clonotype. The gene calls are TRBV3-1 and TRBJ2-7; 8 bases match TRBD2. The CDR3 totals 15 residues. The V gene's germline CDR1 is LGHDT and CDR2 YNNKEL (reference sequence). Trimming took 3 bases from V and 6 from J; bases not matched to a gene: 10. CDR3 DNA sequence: TGTGCCAGCAGCCAGCGGAGCGGGAGTATCGGCGAGCAGTACTTC. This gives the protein CASSQRSGSIGEQYF.

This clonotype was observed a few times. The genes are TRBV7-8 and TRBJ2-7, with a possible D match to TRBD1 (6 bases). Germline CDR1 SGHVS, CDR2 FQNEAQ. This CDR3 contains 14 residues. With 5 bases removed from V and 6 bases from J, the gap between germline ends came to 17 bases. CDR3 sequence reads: CASSPLRGGIEQYF. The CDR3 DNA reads TGTGCCAGCAGCCCCTTACGAGGGGGTATCGAGCAGTACTTC.

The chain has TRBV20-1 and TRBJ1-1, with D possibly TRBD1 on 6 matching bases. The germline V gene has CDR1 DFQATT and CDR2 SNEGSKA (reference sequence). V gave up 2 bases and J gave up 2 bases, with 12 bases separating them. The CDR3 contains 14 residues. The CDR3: CSARQGKLNTEAFF. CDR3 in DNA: TGCAGTGCTAGACAGGGGAAGTTAAACACTGAAGCTTTCTTT.

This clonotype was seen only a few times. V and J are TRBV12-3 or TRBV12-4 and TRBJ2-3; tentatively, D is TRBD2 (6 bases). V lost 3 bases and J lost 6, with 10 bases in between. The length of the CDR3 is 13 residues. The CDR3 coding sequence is TGTGCCAGCAGTTTCCTCCGGGGGGATACGCAGTATTTT. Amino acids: CASSFLRGDTQYF.

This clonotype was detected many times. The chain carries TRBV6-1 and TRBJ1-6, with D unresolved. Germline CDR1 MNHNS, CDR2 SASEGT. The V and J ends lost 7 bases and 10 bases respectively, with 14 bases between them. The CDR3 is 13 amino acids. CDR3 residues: CASNLPDPSPLHF. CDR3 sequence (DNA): TGTGCCAGCAATCTGCCGGATCCCTCACCCCTCCACTTT.

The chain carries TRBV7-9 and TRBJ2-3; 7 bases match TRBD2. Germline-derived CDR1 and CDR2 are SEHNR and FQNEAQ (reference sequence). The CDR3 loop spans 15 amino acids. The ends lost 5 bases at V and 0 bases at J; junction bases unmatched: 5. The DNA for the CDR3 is TGTGCCAGCAGCACCGATAGCGGGAGCACAGATACGCAGTATTTT. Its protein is CASSTDSGSTDTQYF.